Sequencing of this T cell receptor beta chain was carried out in a study of persistence of HIV-infected CD4 T cells. As to this clone: Its antigen is still unknown.

Sequencing used immunoSEQ version 4 in survey mode. Profiling relied on immunoSEQ multiplex PCR, and the TCRdb table lists in-frame clones only, not all of them. Of 25,000 to 35,000 clones listed, roughly four fifths are singletons. The CDR3 has 16 amino acids. The V and J ends lost 0 bases and 5 bases respectively, with 11 bases between them. The germline V gene encodes CDR1 MNHEY and CDR2 SVGAGI. The stimulus was lysate of CMV-infected fibroblasts, approximately 9.6 ug/mL. Memory cells lacking CD40L and CD69 with high CD45RO were sorted. Suppressive ART was started during chronic HIV-1 infection in these adults.

The receptor's source is an adult man with HIV who was CMV-seropositive. The sample in question was CD4+ T cells sorted from PBMCs after roughly 20-hour stimulation, obtained from a patient who received antiretroviral therapy. The V and J genes are TRBV6-5 and TRBJ1-6; TRBD1 might be the D (5 bases). In DNA form, the CDR3 reads TGTGCCAGCAGTTACTCGACCTCCAGGGATAATTCACCCCTCCACTTT. This encodes CASSYSTSRDNSPLHF.